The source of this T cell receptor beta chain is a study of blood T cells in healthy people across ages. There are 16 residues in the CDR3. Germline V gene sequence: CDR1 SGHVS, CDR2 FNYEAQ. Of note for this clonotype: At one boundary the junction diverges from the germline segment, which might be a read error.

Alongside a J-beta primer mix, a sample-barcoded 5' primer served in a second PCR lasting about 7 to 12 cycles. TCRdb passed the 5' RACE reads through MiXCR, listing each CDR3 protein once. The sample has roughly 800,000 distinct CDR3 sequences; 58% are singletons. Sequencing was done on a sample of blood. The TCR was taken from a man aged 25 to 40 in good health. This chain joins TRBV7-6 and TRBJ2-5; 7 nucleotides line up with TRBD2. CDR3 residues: CASSLVTGRGDETQDF. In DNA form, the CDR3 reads TGTGCCAGCAGCTTAGTAACAGGCCGGGGGGATGAGACCCAGGACTTC.